Sequencing of this T cell receptor beta chain was carried out in a study of spatial heterogeneity in lung cancer. Notes on the study in general: Detection of ubiquitous tumor TCRs in blood was higher at resection than follow-up.

The CDR3 spans 13 residues. In germline, CDR1 is LGHNT, CDR2 FRNRAP. V was shortened by 5 bases and J by 0 bases, with 6 bases between the two germline ends. For this clonotype: The antigen is not known.

A unique molecular identifier was carried by every single TCR cDNA molecule. TCRdb processed the 5' RACE reads anew with MiXCR; each CDR3 protein has one entry. This sample carries 20,000 to 30,000 distinct CDR3 sequences, approximately 4.6% of them seen once, and the ten largest clones take approximately 4.7%. Time point described: sample taken at primary tumor resection. The donors were approximately 65 patients with non-small cell lung cancer that was early-stage and untreated. No cell sorting; template was whole RNA from tumor, lung tissue or PBMC. The chain is built from TRBV12-5 and TRBJ2-3; perhaps TRBD2 as D (5 bases). This clonotype was sampled from a male donor with early-stage non-small cell lung cancer. The sample here was PBMCs, taken at surgery. Here the CDR3 DNA reads TGTGCTAGTGGTAGCGGTAGCACAGATACGCAGTATTTT. Amino acid sequence: CASGSGSTDTQYF.